This T cell receptor (beta chain) was recovered during a study of T cells in Graves' hyperthyroidism and ophthalmopathy. Researchers took RNA transcripts and amplified the TCR beta CDR3 regions from them. First-round RT-PCR with HTBI primers amplified the TCR CDR3 region. TCRdb used MiXCR to reprocess the multiplex PCR reads, holding one entry per CDR3 protein. There are around 190,000 distinct CDR3 sequences in the sample; less than 20% occur only once, and approximately 56% lies in the top ten. Graves' hyperthyroidism showing no ophthalmopathy progression within 18 months was considered stable. Those with hyperthyroidism were 18 to 65 years old, newly diagnosed, and ill for under 2 months. Uncontrolled infection, other autoimmune disease, pregnancy and lactation each barred patients from inclusion. The PBMCs had their origin in 7.5 to 10 ml of fresh peripheral blood. Germline V gene data show CDR1 as LNHNV and CDR2 as YYDKDF (reference sequence). The CDR3 contains 16 residues. V gave up 1 base and J gave up 4 bases, with 16 bases separating them.

The source material was blood. The TCR sequence derives from a woman aged 45-60 years with Graves' hyperthyroidism. This chain joins TRBV15 and TRBJ2-5; TRBD1 is a possible D gene (6 bases). The CDR3, as DNA: TGTGCCACCAGCAGAGGAGGACAGATCGCAGCAGAGACCCAGTACTTC. Translation: CATSRGGQIAAETQYF.